A selection of T cell receptor beta chains follows, all from one sample in a study of radiotherapy plus CTLA-4 blockade in lung cancer. The data were produced by immunoSEQ multiplex PCR, yet TCRdb's version contains in-frame clones alone and is incomplete. The sample holds some 64,000 clones, around three quarters seen once. The input for sequencing was peripheral blood, taken from a patient treated with radiotherapy plus ipilimumab. The source of these receptors is a human donor with non-small cell lung cancer who had a complete response to radiotherapy plus ipilimumab. Both conserved end residues are part of each CDR3. Each record gives: J gene, clone size, D gene, V gene, CDR3 protein, CDR3 DNA. A D gene is named only where the DNA matches it firmly. Size values are once, few and many counts, or a class for expanded clones, and some rows have none.

J: TRBJ2-5
size: .
D: .
V: TRBV19
CDR3: CASSTGMIQETQYF
DNA: TGTGCCAGTAGTACCGGAATGATACAAGAGACCCAGTACTTC

J: TRBJ2-5
size: .
D: .
V: TRBV20-1
CDR3: CSASSSETQYF
DNA: TGCAGTGCTAGTTCATCAGAGACCCAGTACTTC

J: TRBJ1-1
size: .
D: TRBD1
V: TRBV11-3
CDR3: CASSLTGTGKEAFF
DNA: TGTGCCAGCAGCTTAACTGGGACAGGGAAAGAAGCTTTCTTT

J: TRBJ2-3
size: .
D: TRBD2
V: TRBV2
CDR3: CASNPSGFITDTQYF
DNA: TGTGCCAGCAACCCTAGCGGGTTCATCACAGATACGCAGTATTTT

J: TRBJ2-6
size: .
D: TRBD1
V: TRBV5-1
CDR3: CASSLGGTAIYSGANVLTF
DNA: TGCGCCAGCAGCTTGGGGGGGACAGCAATATACTCTGGGGCCAACGTCCTGACTTTC

J: TRBJ1-5
size: .
D: TRBD1
V: TRBV10-1
CDR3: CASSESRFWDSCQPQHF
DNA: TGCGCCAGCAGTGAGTCAAGGTTTTGGGACAGCTGTCAGCCCCAGCATTTT

J: TRBJ2-1
size: few
D: TRBD1
V: TRBV11-3
CDR3: CASSVMRLTGAYNEQFF
DNA: TGTGCCAGCAGCGTAATGCGCTTGACAGGGGCCTACAATGAGCAGTTCTTC

J: TRBJ2-3
size: .
D: .
V: TRBV10-3
CDR3: CAISNGDTQYF
DNA: TGTGCCATCAGTAACGGAGATACGCAGTATTTT

J: TRBJ1-5
size: .
D: TRBD1
V: TRBV5-4
CDR3: CASSAGGSNQPQHF
DNA: TGTGCCAGCAGCGCAGGGGGTAGCAATCAGCCCCAGCATTTT

J: TRBJ1-1
size: .
D: .
V: TRBV7-8
CDR3: CASSLLGGDNTEAFF
DNA: TGTGCCAGCAGCTTATTGGGGGGCGATAACACTGAAGCTTTCTTT

J: TRBJ2-2
size: .
D: .
V: TRBV6-5
CDR3: CASSYYTLRFTGELFF
DNA: TGTGCCAGCAGTTACTACACTCTGAGATTCACCGGGGAGCTGTTTTTT

J: TRBJ2-1
size: .
D: .
V: TRBV7-2
CDR3: CASSPYKEGEQFF
DNA: TGTGCCAGCAGCCCGTATAAAGAGGGTGAGCAGTTCTTC

J: TRBJ1-5
size: .
D: .
V: TRBV28
CDR3: CASSLRGRVYGQPQHF
DNA: TGTGCCAGCAGTCTGCGTGGCAGGGTCTACGGTCAGCCCCAGCATTTT

J: TRBJ1-5
size: once
D: .
V: TRBV1
CDR3: CTSSLGGGRGPLNQPQHF
DNA: TGCACCAGCAGCCTGGGCGGGGGAAGGGGGCCCCTCAATCAGCCCCAGCATTTT

J: TRBJ2-5
size: .
D: .
V: TRBV4-3
CDR3: CASSQQTMKETQYF
DNA: TGCGCCAGCAGCCAACAAACGATGAAAGAGACCCAGTACTTC

J: TRBJ1-1
size: .
D: .
V: TRBV7-9
CDR3: CASSFPPPGPNTEAFF
DNA: TGTGCCAGCAGCTTTCCCCCCCCCGGCCCGAACACTGAAGCTTTCTTT

J: TRBJ2-7
size: .
D: .
V: TRBV9
CDR3: CASSSSSYEQYF
DNA: TGTGCCAGCAGCTCGAGCTCCTACGAGCAGTACTTC

J: TRBJ1-1
size: .
D: .
V: TRBV7-8
CDR3: CASSLDARGNTEAFF
DNA: TGTGCCAGCAGCTTAGATGCCAGGGGGAACACTGAAGCTTTCTTT